These T cell receptor beta chains were read from a single sample in a study of blood T cell repertoires in COVID-19. The assay was immunoSEQ multiplex PCR, and TCRdb's table has in-frame clones only and misses some. The data hold about 83,000 clones, with around 87% observed a single time. The sample was peripheral blood. Every receptor here comes from a woman aged 50 to 60 with active or convalescent COVID-19. CDR3s include the opening cysteine and the closing phenylalanine or tryptophan. The order of the fields is V gene, J gene, clone size, D gene, CDR3 protein, CDR3 DNA. A D gene is named only where the DNA matches it firmly. Rows may omit the clone size; those that give it use once, few, many or a size class.

TRBV9	TRBJ1-6	.	.	CASSSGAYNSPLHF	TGTGCCAGCAGCAGCGGGGCATATAATTCACCCCTCCACTTT
TRBV7-8	TRBJ2-1	.	.	CASSSEVAGDEQFF	TGTGCCAGCAGCTCCGAGGTGGCGGGCGATGAGCAGTTCTTC
TRBV27	TRBJ2-6	.	TRBD1	CASSLRQGVPGSGANVLTF	TGTGCCAGCAGTTTAAGACAGGGGGTACCTGGCTCTGGGGCCAACGTCCTGACTTTC
TRBV2	TRBJ1-2	.	TRBD1	CASSERQGARGYTF	TGTGCCAGCAGTGAGAGACAGGGGGCGAGAGGCTACACCTTC
TRBV30	TRBJ2-3	.	.	CAWSVGATDTQYF	TGTGCCTGGAGTGTGGGGGCCACAGATACGCAGTATTTT
TRBV4-1	TRBJ1-1	.	TRBD1	CASSQGTGGPEAFF	TGCGCCAGCAGCCAAGGAACAGGGGGGCCTGAAGCTTTCTTT
TRBV27	TRBJ1-2	.	.	CASSFSGRQGYTF	TGTGCCAGCAGTTTTTCTGGGCGACAGGGCTACACCTTC
TRBV29-1	TRBJ1-6	.	.	CSVGHDGNSPLHF	TGCAGCGTTGGACACGACGGAAATTCACCCCTCCACTTT
TRBV5-1	TRBJ2-2	.	.	CASSLTANTNTGELFF	TGCGCCAGCAGCTTGACAGCCAACACAAACACCGGGGAGCTGTTTTTT
TRBV29-1	TRBJ1-1	.	.	CSGEEAWGRAEAFF	TGCAGCGGGGAGGAGGCTTGGGGACGGGCTGAAGCTTTCTTT
TRBV7-9	TRBJ1-4	.	.	CASSEVEKLFF	TGTGCCAGCAGCGAGGTCGAAAAACTGTTTTTT
TRBV7-2	TRBJ2-3	few	TRBD2	CASSLSGGSTDTQYF	TGTGCCAGCAGCTTGAGCGGGGGCAGCACAGATACGCAGTATTTT
TRBV5-1	TRBJ2-2	.	.	CASSLEPANTGELFF	TGCGCCAGCAGCTTGGAGCCGGCGAACACCGGGGAGCTGTTTTTT
TRBV19	TRBJ1-2	.	.	CASSINWAMGAGRNYGYTF	TGTGCCAGTAGTATAAATTGGGCGATGGGGGCAGGGAGAAACTATGGCTACACCTTC
TRBV7-2	TRBJ2-5	.	.	CASSLAGRGETQYF	TGTGCCAGCAGCTTAGCCGGACGGGGAGAGACCCAGTACTTC
TRBV19	TRBJ2-7	few	TRBD2	CASSISALAGVEQYF	TGTGCCAGTAGTATTTCGGCACTAGCGGGGGTTGAGCAGTACTTC
TRBV6-5	TRBJ2-2	.	TRBD1	CASNPTGVDTGELFF	TGTGCCAGCAACCCGACAGGGGTGGACACCGGGGAGCTGTTTTTT
TRBV19	TRBJ2-4	medium-sized	.	CASGLIAKNIQYF	TGTGCCAGTGGACTTATAGCCAAAAACATTCAGTACTTC
TRBV27	TRBJ2-3	once	.	CASSSRGSDTQYF	TGTGCCAGCAGTTCGAGGGGGTCAGATACGCAGTATTTT